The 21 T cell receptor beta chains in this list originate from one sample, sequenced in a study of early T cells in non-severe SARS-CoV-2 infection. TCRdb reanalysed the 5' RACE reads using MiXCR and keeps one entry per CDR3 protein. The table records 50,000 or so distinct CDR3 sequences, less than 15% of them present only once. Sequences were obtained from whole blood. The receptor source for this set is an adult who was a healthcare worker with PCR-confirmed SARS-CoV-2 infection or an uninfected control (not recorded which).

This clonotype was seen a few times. This CDR3 reads CSASTGTLGANVLTF. CDR3 bases: TGCAGTGCTAGTACTGGGACGTTGGGGGCCAACGTCCTGACTTTC. The genes are TRBV20-1 and TRBJ2-6, with D perhaps TRBD1 or TRBD2 (5 bases each). This CDR3 is built from 15 residues. Trimming removed 3 bases at V and 4 bases at J, with 13 bases between. Germline V gives CDR1 DFQATT, CDR2 SNEGSKA (reference sequence).

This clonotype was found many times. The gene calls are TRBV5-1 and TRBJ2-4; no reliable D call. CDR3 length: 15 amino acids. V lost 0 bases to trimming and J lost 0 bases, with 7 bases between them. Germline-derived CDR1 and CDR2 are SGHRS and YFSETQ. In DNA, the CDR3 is TGCGCCAGCAGCTTGGGAGTGCTAGCCAAAAACATTCAGTACTTC. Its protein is CASSLGVLAKNIQYF.

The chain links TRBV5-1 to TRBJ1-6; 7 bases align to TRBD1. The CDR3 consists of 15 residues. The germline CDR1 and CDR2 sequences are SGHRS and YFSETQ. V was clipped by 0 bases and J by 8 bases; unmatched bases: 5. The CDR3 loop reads CASSLVYRGYSPLHF. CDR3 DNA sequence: TGCGCCAGCAGCTTGGTATACAGGGGTTATTCACCCCTCCACTTT.

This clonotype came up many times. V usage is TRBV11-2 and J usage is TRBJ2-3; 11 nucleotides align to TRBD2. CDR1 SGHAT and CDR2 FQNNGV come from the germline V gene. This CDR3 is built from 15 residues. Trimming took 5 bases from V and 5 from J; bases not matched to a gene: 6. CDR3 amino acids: CASSRYGLAGDTQYF. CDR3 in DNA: TGTGCCAGCAGCCGGTACGGACTAGCGGGAGATACGCAGTATTTT.

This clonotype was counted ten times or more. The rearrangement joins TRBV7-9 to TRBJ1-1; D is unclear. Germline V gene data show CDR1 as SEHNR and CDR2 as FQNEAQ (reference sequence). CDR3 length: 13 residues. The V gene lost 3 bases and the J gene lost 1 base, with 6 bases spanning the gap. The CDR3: CASSFAANTEAFF. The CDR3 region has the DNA TGTGCCAGCAGCTTCGCAGCGAACACTGAAGCTTTCTTT.

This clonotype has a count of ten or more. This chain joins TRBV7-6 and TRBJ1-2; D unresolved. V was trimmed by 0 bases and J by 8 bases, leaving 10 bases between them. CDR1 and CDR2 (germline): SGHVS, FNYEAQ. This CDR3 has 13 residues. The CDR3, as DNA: TGTGCCAGCAGCTTAGCGACGTTAGCGGGCTACACCTTC. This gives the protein CASSLATLAGYTF. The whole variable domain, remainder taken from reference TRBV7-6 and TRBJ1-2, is GAGVSQSPRYKVTKRGQDVALRCDPISGHVSLYWYRQALGQGPEFLTYFNYEAQQDKSGLPNDRFSAERPEGSISTLTIQRTEQRDSAMYRCASSLATLAGYTFGSGTRLTVV.

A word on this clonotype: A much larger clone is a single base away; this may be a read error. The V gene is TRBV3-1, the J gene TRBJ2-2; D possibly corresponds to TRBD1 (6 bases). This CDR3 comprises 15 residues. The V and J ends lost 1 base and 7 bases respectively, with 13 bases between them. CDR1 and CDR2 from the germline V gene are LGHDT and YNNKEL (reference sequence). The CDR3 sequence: CASSQGSGAGGELFF. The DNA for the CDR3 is TGTGCCAGCAGCCAAGGGTCAGGGGCCGGCGGGGAGCTGTTTTTT.

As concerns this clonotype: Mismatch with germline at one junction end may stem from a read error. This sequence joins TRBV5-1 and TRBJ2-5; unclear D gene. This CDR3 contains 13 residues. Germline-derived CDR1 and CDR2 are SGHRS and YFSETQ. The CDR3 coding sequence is TGCGCCAGCAGCCCCGGAGCGAAGGAGACCCAGCACTTC. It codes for CASSPGAKETQHF.

As DNA, the CDR3 is TGCGCCAGCAGCTGGAGACTAGCGGGAGAAGGTACAGATACGCAGTATTTT. Its protein is CASSWRLAGEGTDTQYF. The chain employs TRBV5-1 and TRBJ2-3, with 12 bases identical to TRBD2. The CDR3 contains 17 residues. CDR1 and CDR2 (germline): SGHRS, YFSETQ. J gave up 3 bases and V 3 bases, and 8 bases lay outside the gene matches.

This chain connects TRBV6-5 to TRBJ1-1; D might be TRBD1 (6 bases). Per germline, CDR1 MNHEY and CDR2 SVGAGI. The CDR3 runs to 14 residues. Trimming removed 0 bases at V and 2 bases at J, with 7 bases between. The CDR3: CASSYSTGNTEAFF. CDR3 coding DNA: TGTGCCAGCAGTTACTCGACAGGTAACACTGAAGCTTTCTTT.

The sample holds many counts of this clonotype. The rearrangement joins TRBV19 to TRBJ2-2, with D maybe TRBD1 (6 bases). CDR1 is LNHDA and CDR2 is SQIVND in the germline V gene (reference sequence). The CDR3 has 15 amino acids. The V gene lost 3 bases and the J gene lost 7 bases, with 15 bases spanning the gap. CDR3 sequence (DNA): TGTGCCAGTAGTATCCTACAGGGAACTGGCGGGGAGCTGTTTTTT. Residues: CASSILQGTGGELFF.

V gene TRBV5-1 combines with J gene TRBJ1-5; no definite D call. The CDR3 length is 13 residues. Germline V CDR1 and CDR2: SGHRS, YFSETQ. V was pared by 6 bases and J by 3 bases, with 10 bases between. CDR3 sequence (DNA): TGCGCCAGCAAAATGGATGACAATCAGCCCCAGCATTTT. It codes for CASKMDDNQPQHF.

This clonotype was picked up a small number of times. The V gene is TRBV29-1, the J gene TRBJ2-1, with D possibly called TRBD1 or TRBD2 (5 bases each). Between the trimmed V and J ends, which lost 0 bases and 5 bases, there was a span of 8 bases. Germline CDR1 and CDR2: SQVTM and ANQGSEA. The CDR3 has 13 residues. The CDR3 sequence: CSVEERGNNEQFF. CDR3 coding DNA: TGCAGCGTTGAAGAGAGGGGTAACAATGAGCAGTTCTTC.

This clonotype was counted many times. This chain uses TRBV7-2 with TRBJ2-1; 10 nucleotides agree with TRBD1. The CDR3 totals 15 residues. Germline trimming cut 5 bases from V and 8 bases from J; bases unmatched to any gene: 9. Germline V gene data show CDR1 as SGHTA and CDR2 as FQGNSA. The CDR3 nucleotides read TGTGCCAGCAGCGGCCGGGACAGGGGTTACGATGAGCAGTTCTTC. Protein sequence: CASSGRDRGYDEQFF.

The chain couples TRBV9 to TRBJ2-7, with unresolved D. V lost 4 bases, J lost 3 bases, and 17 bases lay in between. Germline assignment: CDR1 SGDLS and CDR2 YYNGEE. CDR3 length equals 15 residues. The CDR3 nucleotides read TGTGCCAGCAGCCTCTTGGGGTTGCCGGACTACGAGCAGTACTTC. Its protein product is CASSLLGLPDYEQYF.

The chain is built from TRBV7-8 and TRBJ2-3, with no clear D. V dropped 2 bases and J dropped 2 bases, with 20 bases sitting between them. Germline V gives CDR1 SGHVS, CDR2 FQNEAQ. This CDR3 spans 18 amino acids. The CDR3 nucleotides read TGTGCCAGCAGCTTATTCGTCCCTAAACAGAAATACACAGATACGCAGTATTTT. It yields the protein CASSLFVPKQKYTDTQYF. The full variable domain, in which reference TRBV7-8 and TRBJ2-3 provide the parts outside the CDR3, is GAGVSQSPRYKVAKRGQDVALRCDPISGHVSLFWYQQALGQGPEFLTYFQNEAQLDKSGLPSDRFFAERPEGSVSTLKIQRTQQEDSAVYLCASSLFVPKQKYTDTQYFGPGTRLTVL.

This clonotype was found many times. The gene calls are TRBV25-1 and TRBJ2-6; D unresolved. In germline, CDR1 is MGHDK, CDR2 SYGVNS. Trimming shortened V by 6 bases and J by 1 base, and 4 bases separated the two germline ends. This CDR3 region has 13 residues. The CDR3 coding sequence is TGTGCCAGCAGAGTGTCTGGGGCCAACGTCCTGACTTTC. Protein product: CASRVSGANVLTF.

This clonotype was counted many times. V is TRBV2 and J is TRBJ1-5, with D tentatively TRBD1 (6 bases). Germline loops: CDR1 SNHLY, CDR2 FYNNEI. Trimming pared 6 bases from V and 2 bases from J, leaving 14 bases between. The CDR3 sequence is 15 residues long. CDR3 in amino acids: CASSLWGGRNQPQHF. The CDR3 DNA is TGTGCCAGCAGCCTATGGGGGGGCCGCAATCAGCCCCAGCATTTT. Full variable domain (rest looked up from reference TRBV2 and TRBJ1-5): EPEVTQTPSHQVTQMGQEVILRCVPISNHLYFYWYRQILGQKVEFLVSFYNNEISEKSEIFDDQFSVERPDGSNFTLKIRSTKLEDSAMYFCASSLWGGRNQPQHFGDGTRLSIL.

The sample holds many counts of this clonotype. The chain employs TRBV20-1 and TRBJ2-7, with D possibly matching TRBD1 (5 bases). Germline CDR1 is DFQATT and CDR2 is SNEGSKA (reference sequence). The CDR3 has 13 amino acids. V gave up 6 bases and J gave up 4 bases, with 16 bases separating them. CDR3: CSAPRQGGYEQYF. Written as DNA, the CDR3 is TGCAGTGCCCCCAGGCAGGGTGGGTACGAGCAGTACTTC.

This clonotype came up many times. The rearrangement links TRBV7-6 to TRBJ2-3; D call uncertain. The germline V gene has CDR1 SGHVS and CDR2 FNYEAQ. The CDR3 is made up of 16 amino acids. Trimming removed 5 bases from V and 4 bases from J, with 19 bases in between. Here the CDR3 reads CASSRQVNRPSDTQYF. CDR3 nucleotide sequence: TGTGCCAGCAGCCGCCAGGTTAACCGACCCTCAGATACGCAGTATTTT.

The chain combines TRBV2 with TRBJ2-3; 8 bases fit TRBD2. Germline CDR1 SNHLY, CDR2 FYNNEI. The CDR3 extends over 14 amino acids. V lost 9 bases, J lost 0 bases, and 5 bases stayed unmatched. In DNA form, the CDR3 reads TGTGCCAGGGCGTTAGCGGGGAGCACAGATACGCAGTATTTT. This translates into CARALAGSTDTQYF.